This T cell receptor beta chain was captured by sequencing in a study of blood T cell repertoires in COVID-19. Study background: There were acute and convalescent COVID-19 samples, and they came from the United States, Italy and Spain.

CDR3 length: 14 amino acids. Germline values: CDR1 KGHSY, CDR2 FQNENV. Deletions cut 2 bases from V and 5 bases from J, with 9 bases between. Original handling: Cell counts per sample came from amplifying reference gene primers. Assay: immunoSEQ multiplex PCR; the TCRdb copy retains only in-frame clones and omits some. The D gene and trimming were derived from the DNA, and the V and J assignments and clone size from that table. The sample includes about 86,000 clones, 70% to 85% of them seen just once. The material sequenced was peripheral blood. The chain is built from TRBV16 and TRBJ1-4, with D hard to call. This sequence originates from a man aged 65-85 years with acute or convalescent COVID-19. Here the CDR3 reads CASSQLSANEKLFF. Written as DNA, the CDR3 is TGTGCCAGCAGCCAACTATCAGCGAATGAAAAACTGTTTTTT.